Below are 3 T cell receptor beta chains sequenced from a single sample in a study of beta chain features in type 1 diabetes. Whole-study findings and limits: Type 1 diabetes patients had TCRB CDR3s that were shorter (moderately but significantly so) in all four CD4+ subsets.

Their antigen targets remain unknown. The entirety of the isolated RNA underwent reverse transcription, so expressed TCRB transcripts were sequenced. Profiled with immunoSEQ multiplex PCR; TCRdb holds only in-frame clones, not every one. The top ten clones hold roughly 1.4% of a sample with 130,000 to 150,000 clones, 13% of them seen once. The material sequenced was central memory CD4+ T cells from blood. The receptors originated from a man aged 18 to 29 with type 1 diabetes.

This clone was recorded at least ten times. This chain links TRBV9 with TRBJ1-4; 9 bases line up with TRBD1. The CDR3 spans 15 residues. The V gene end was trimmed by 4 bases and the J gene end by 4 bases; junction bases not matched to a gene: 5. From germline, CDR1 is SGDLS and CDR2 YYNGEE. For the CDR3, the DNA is TGTGCCAGCAGCACTGGGACAGGGAGTAATGAAAAACTGTTTTTT. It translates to CASSTGTGSNEKLFF.

The CDR3 region is CSVESYAPNTEAFF. The CDR3 DNA reads TGCAGCGTTGAATCCTACGCACCGAACACTGAAGCTTTCTTT. The chain combines TRBV29-1 with TRBJ1-1, with no clear D. V was shortened by 2 bases and J by 1 base, with 11 bases between the two germline ends. Looked up from germline, CDR1 is SQVTM and CDR2 is ANQGSEA. The CDR3 loop spans 14 amino acids.

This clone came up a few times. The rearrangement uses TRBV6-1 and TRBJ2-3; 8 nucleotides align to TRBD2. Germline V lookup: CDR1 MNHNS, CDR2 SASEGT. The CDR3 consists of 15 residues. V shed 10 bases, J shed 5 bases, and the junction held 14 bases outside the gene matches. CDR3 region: CATKSGGAGKDTQYF. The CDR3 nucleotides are TGTGCCACCAAGAGCGGGGGCGCCGGGAAAGATACGCAGTATTTT.